Listed below are T cell receptor beta chains from one sample, sequenced in a study of T cells in Graves' hyperthyroidism and ophthalmopathy. TCRdb used MiXCR to reprocess the multiplex PCR reads, holding one entry per CDR3 protein. The table has approximately 380,000 distinct CDR3 sequences, more than 12% seen once. The material sequenced was blood. Every receptor here comes from a man aged 45-65 years with Graves' ophthalmopathy. The CDR3 runs from the conserved cysteine through the conserved F or W. The D gene is left open where the match is weak. A clone size is listed for some rows: how often the clone was seen (once, few, many), or a class if it is expanded.

length	V	D	J	size	CDR3	DNA
18	TRBV7-2	-	TRBJ2-5	many	CASSLARSFGAIPGTQYF	TGTGCCAGCAGCTTAGCTCGGTCTTTCGGGGCCATCCCTGGGACCCAGTACTTC
15	TRBV9	-	TRBJ1-1	-	CASSPQGTPLTEAFF	TGTGCCAGCAGCCCCCAGGGCACTCCCTTGACTGAAGCTTTCTTT
17	TRBV4-1	-	TRBJ2-3	few	CASSQDRGVGRTDTQYF	TGCGCCAGCAGCCAAGACCGAGGAGTTGGACGCACAGATACGCAGTATTTT
16	TRBV3-1	TRBD1	TRBJ1-3	few	CASSLRTGATGNTIYF	TGTGCCAGCAGCCTTCGGACAGGAGCCACTGGAAACACCATATATTTT
15	TRBV28	-	TRBJ2-1	many	CASIAGRQGIVEQFF	TGTGCCAGCATCGCCGGGCGGCAGGGTATCGTTGAGCAGTTCTTC
16	TRBV27	TRBD1	TRBJ1-5	-	CASSIRQGPGNQPQHF	TGTGCCAGCAGTATTCGACAGGGCCCAGGCAATCAGCCCCAGCATTTT
12	TRBV20-1	-	TRBJ1-1	many	CSASPQTAEAFF	TGCAGTGCTAGCCCCCAGACAGCTGAAGCTTTCTTT
18	TRBV4-1	TRBD2	TRBJ2-7	many	CASSQHLRPSGGPYEQYF	TGCGCCAGCAGCCAACACCTCCGCCCTAGCGGGGGACCCTACGAGCAGTACTTC
17	TRBV4-1	-	TRBJ2-6	few	CASSQGTRWSGANVLTF	TGCGCCAGCAGCCAAGGGACAAGGTGGTCTGGGGCCAACGTCCTGACTTTC
16	TRBV7-8	-	TRBJ2-3	few	CASSLGGLSFWDTQYF	TGTGCCAGCAGCCTGGGGGGACTTAGTTTCTGGGATACGCAGTATTTT
14	TRBV3-1	-	TRBJ2-7	many	CASSQSRREYEQYF	TGTGCCAGCAGCCAATCTCGAAGGGAATACGAGCAGTACTTC
15	TRBV10-3	-	TRBJ2-7	many	CAISESAVFGVEQYF	TGTGCCATCAGTGAGTCTGCAGTCTTTGGGGTGGAGCAGTACTTC
14	TRBV3-1	-	TRBJ2-4	many	CASSQQLVGGIQYF	TGTGCCAGCAGCCAGCAACTAGTGGGGGGCATTCAGTACTTC
14	TRBV5-8	-	TRBJ1-2	-	CASSLAGSGYGYTF	TGTGCCAGCAGCTTGGCCGGGTCCGGCTATGGCTACACCTTC
14	TRBV6-5	-	TRBJ1-5	many	CASSYSTSNQPQHF	TGTGCCAGCAGTTACTCAACCAGCAATCAGCCCCAGCATTTT
16	TRBV9	TRBD2	TRBJ2-1	-	CASSVGSSGHYNEQFF	TGTGCCAGCAGCGTAGGGTCTAGCGGGCATTACAATGAGCAGTTCTTC
15	TRBV9	-	TRBJ2-7	many	CASSVAGVGSYEQYF	TGTGCCAGCAGCGTAGCCGGGGTCGGGTCCTACGAGCAGTACTTC
17	TRBV27	TRBD2	TRBJ2-1	-	CASSVAKSGRAYNEQFF	TGTGCCAGCAGTGTGGCCAAAAGCGGGAGGGCCTACAATGAGCAGTTCTTC
16	TRBV7-2	TRBD1	TRBJ2-2	-	CASSLAATGVSGELFF	TGTGCCAGCAGCTTAGCGGCAACAGGGGTATCCGGGGAGCTGTTTTTT
16	TRBV4-2	TRBD2	TRBJ2-7	few	CASSQVPLAGTYEQYF	TGTGCCAGCAGCCAAGTCCCTTTAGCGGGCACCTACGAGCAGTACTTC
16	TRBV9	TRBD1	TRBJ2-3	many	CASSAEGQGVGDTQYF	TGTGCCAGCAGCGCCGAGGGACAGGGGGTCGGAGATACGCAGTATTTT
16	TRBV7-9	TRBD2	TRBJ2-1	many	CASSSPRGRGYNEQFF	TGTGCCAGCAGCTCCCCTCGCGGGAGAGGATACAATGAGCAGTTCTTC
17	TRBV7-3	TRBD2	TRBJ2-3	many	CASSLGASGRGTDTQYF	TGTGCCAGCAGCTTAGGGGCTAGCGGGAGAGGCACAGATACGCAGTATTTT
17	TRBV12-3/TRBV12-4	TRBD1	TRBJ1-5	many	CASSLGRQGRGNQPQHF	TGTGCCAGCAGTTTAGGGAGACAGGGGCGCGGCAATCAGCCCCAGCATTTT
17	TRBV28	TRBD2	TRBJ2-1	-	CASSLQLLAGAYNEQFF	TGTGCCAGCAGTTTGCAATTACTAGCGGGAGCCTACAATGAGCAGTTCTTC
12	TRBV19	-	TRBJ2-3	many	CASSMRADTQYF	TGTGCCAGTAGTATGAGAGCAGATACGCAGTATTTT
13	TRBV7-2	TRBD2	TRBJ2-5	-	CASTFVGRGTQYF	TGTGCCAGCACCTTCGTCGGGAGGGGGACCCAGTACTTC
14	TRBV28	-	TRBJ2-1	-	CASSGQGFGNEQFF	TGTGCCAGCTCCGGGCAGGGATTTGGTAATGAGCAGTTCTTC
16	TRBV19	-	TRBJ1-2	many	CASSTQTAPTIYGYTF	TGTGCCAGTTCTACTCAGACAGCCCCAACTATCTATGGCTACACCTTC
14	TRBV6-6	-	TRBJ1-1	many	CASSYDSVNTEAFF	TGTGCCAGCAGTTACGACAGCGTGAACACTGAAGCTTTCTTT
11	TRBV5-1	-	TRBJ2-1	-	CASSARNEQFF	TGCGCCAGCAGCGCGAGAAATGAGCAGTTCTTC
14	TRBV20-1	-	TRBJ2-3	many	CSARDGGSTDTQYF	TGCAGTGCTAGAGATGGGGGGAGCACAGATACGCAGTATTTT
16	TRBV6-1	TRBD2	TRBJ2-7	many	CASSESRLAGPYEQYF	TGTGCCAGCAGTGAAAGTAGACTAGCGGGTCCCTACGAGCAGTACTTC
15	TRBV5-1	-	TRBJ2-7	few	CASSDRSYRQRMQYF	TGCGCCAGCAGTGATCGTAGCTACCGCCAGAGGATGCAGTACTTC
15	TRBV28	-	TRBJ1-1	many	CASSLRTRRNTEAFF	TGTGCCAGCAGTTTGCGGACCCGACGGAACACTGAAGCTTTCTTT
17	TRBV7-9	TRBD2	TRBJ2-3	many	CASSLGETSGPTDTQYF	TGTGCCAGCAGCTTAGGCGAGACTAGCGGACCCACAGATACGCAGTATTTT
13	TRBV29-1	-	TRBJ2-7	once	CSVENRDPYEQHF	TGCAGCGTTGAAAACAGGGATCCCTACGAGCAGCACTTC